The 10 T cell receptor beta chains below come from one sample, sequenced in a study of blood T cells in healthy people across ages. The second PCR ran roughly 6 to 11 cycles with a sample-barcoded 5' primer and J-beta primers. TCRdb analysed the 5' RACE reads with MiXCR anew, one entry per CDR3 protein. Among about 1.4 million distinct CDR3 sequences listed, around 59% were seen once. The sample taken for sequencing was blood. These receptors all come from a man aged 18 to 29 in good health.

The V and J genes are TRBV29-1 and TRBJ1-2; weak D call: TRBD1 (5 bases). Trimming took 5 bases from V and 5 from J, leaving 9 bases between them. Per the germline V gene, CDR1 is SQVTM and CDR2 is ANQGSEA. The CDR3 sequence is 11 residues long. The CDR3 bases are TGCAGCGTTATTACAGGATATGGCTACACCTTC. It codes for CSVITGYGYTF.

The chain couples TRBV13 to TRBJ2-5, with 11 bases matching TRBD2. The V and J ends lost 5 bases and 11 bases, in that order; junction bases with no gene match: 13. Germline values: CDR1 PRHDT, CDR2 FYEKMQ (reference sequence). The CDR3 is made up of 15 amino acids. This CDR3 is CASSQASGRSNEQYF. As DNA, the CDR3 is TGTGCCAGCAGCCAAGCTAGCGGGAGGTCCAATGAGCAGTACTTC. Full variable domain (missing parts from reference TRBV13 and TRBJ2-5): AAGVIQSPRHLIKEKRETATLKCYPIPRHDTVYWYQQGPGQDPQFLISFYEKMQSDKGSIPDRFSAQQFSDYHSELNMSSLELGDSALYFCASSQASGRSNEQYFGPGTRLLVL.

There are a few counts of this clonotype. V usage is TRBV6-1 and J usage is TRBJ1-2; D gene uncertain. Trimming removed 2 bases from V and 0 bases from J, with 10 bases in between. This CDR3 is built from 15 residues. CDR1 and CDR2 from the germline V gene are MNHNS and SASEGT. CDR3 loop: CASSESGATNYGYTF. The CDR3 DNA is TGTGCCAGCAGTGAAAGTGGCGCCACTAACTATGGCTACACCTTC.

CDR3 amino acids: CATLEASGANVLTF. The CDR3 DNA sequence: TGTGCCACCCTGGAGGCTTCTGGGGCCAACGTCCTGACTTTC. The chain has TRBV10-3 and TRBJ2-6, with D perhaps TRBD2 (5 bases). Germline values: CDR1 ENHRY, CDR2 SYGVKD. This CDR3 is built from 14 residues. Trimming shortened V by 10 bases and J by 1 base, and 11 bases separated the two germline ends.

V is TRBV29-1 and J is TRBJ2-7, with TRBD1 identical over 11 bases. The germline V gene encodes CDR1 SQVTM and CDR2 ANQGSEA. The CDR3 is 16 amino acids. The CDR3 coding sequence is TGCGGCTACTGGGGAGAATTTGGACAGGGGGCAGGTGAGCAGTACTTC. Translating gives CGYWGEFGQGAGEQYF.

The chain couples TRBV29-1 to TRBJ2-3; no reliable D call. Trimming pared 6 bases from V and 7 bases from J, leaving 14 bases between. CDR1 and CDR2 (germline): SQVTM, ANQGSEA. The length of the CDR3 is 12 residues. This CDR3 is CSVQPSDNTQYF. The DNA of the CDR3 is TGCAGCGTCCAGCCCTCAGATAATACGCAGTATTTT.

This clonotype occurred many times. The chain combines TRBV6-5 with TRBJ1-4; D uncertain. CDR3 length: 14 amino acids. Germline CDR1 and CDR2: MNHEY and SVGAGI. Trimming took 5 bases from V and 6 from J, leaving 13 bases between them. The CDR3 DNA sequence: TGTGCCAGCAGTCTCGGGAGAGCCTATGAAAAACTGTTTTTT. Translated, it gives CASSLGRAYEKLFF.

This clonotype was seen a handful of times. V usage is TRBV6-5 and J usage is TRBJ2-3; 11 bases align to TRBD2. The CDR3 length is 16 residues. V was clipped by 6 bases and J by 2 bases; unmatched bases: 7. CDR1 and CDR2 from the germline V gene are MNHEY and SVGAGI. The CDR3 is CASSLTSGAFTDTQYF. For the CDR3, the DNA is TGTGCCAGCAGCTTGACTAGCGGGGCTTTCACAGATACGCAGTATTTT.

The CDR3 nucleotides are TGTGCCAGGACCGGGACTAGCAGCAATGAGCAGTTCTTC. Protein: CARTGTSSNEQFF. The gene calls are TRBV2 and TRBJ2-1, with TRBD2 identical over 9 bases. The V gene end was trimmed by 9 bases and the J gene end by 6 bases; junction bases not matched to a gene: 6. CDR1 SNHLY and CDR2 FYNNEI come from the germline V gene. The CDR3 has 13 amino acids.

This clonotype was detected only a few times. This chain uses TRBV7-9 with TRBJ2-1; D not resolved. CDR1 and CDR2 (germline): SEHNR, FQNEAQ (reference sequence). This CDR3 has 10 amino acids. V was cut by 7 bases and J by 9 bases, with 7 bases left in between. The DNA of the CDR3 is TGTGCCAGCAACGGTATTGAGCAGTTCTTC. As protein: CASNGIEQFF. Combining the CDR3 with reference TRBV7-9 and TRBJ2-1 gives the whole variable domain DTGVSQNPRHKITKRGQNVTFRCDPISEHNRLYWYRQTLGQGPEFLTYFQNEAQLEKSRLLSDRFSAERPKGSFSTLEIQRTEQGDSAMYLCASNGIEQFFGPGTRLTVL.